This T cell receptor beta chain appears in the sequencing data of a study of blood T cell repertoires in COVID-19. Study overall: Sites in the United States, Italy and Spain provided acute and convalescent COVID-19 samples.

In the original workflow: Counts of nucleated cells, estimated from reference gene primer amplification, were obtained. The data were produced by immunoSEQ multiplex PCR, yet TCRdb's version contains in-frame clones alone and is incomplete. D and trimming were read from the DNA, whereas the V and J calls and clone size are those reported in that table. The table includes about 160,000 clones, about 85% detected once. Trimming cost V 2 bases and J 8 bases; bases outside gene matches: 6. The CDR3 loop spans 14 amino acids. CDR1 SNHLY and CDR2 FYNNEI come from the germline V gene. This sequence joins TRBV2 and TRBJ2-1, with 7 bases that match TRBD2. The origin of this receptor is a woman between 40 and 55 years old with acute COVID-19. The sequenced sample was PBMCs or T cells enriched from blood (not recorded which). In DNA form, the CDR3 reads TGTGCCAGCAGTGAACTGCGGGAGTTCCATGAGCAGTTCTTC. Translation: CASSELREFHEQFF.